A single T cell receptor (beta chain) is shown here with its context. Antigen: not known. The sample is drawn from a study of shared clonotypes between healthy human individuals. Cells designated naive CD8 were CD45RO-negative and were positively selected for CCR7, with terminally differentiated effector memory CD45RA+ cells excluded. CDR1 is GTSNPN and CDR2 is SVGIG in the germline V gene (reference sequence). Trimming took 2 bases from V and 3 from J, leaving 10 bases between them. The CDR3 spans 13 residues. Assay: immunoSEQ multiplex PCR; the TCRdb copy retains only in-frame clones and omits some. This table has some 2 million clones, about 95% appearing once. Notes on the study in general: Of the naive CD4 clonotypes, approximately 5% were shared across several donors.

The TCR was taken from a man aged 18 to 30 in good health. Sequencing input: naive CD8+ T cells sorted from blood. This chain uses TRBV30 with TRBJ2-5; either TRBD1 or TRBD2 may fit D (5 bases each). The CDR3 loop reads CAWSPGTKETQYF. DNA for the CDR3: TGTGCCTGGAGTCCCGGGACCAAAGAGACCCAGTACTTC. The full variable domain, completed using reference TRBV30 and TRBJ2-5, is SQTIHQWPATLVQPVGSPLSLECTVEGTSNPNLYWYRQAAGRGLQLLFYSVGIGQISSEVPQNLSASRPQDRQFILSSKKLLLSDSGFYLCAWSPGTKETQYFGPGTRLLVL.